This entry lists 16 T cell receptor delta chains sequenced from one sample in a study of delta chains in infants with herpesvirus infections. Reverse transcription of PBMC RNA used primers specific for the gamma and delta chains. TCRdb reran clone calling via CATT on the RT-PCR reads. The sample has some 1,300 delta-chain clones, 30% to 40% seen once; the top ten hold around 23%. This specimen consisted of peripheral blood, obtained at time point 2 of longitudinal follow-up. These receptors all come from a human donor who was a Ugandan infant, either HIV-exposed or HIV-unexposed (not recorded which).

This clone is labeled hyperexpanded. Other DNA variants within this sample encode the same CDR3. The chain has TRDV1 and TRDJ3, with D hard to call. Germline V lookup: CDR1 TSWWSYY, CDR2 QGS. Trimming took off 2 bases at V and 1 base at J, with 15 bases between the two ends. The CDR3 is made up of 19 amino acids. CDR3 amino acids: CALGEWPFTPSWDTRQMFF. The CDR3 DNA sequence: TGTGCTCTTGGGGAATGGCCTTTTACCCCATCCTGGGACACCCGACAGATGTTTTTC.

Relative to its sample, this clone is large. CDR3: CAFTYRGYDDKLIF. CDR3 nucleotide sequence: TGTGCCTTTACCTATCGGGGATACGACGATAAACTCATCTTT. J is TRDJ1 and V is TRDV3, with TRDD3 identical over 9 bases. The CDR3 extends over 14 amino acids. In germline, CDR1 is TVYSNPD, CDR2 GDNSRS (reference sequence). The V segment lost 1 base and the J segment 4 bases; nucleotides outside the gene matches: 7.

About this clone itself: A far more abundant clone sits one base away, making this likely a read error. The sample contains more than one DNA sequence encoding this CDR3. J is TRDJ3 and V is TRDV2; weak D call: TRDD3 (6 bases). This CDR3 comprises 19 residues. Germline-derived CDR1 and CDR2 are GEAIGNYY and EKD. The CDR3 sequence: CACDTHWAASSWDTRQMFF. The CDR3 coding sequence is TGTGCCTGTGACACCCACTGGGCGGCTAGCTCCTGGGACACCCGACAAATGTTTTTC.

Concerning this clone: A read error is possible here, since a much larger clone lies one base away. The CDR3 DNA reads TGTGCCTGTTCTTTAGTACTCCGGGGGATACGGGGCACCGATAAACCCATCTTT. Protein sequence: CACSLVLRGIRGTDKPIF. The V call is TRDV2, the J call TRDJ1; TRDD3 matches 10 bases. The germline gives CDR1 GEAIGNYY, CDR2 EKD. CDR3 size: 18 residues.

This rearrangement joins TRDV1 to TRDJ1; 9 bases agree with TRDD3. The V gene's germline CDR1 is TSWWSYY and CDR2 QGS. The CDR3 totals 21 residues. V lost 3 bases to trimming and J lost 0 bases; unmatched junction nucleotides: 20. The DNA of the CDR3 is TGTGCTCTTGGGGACGGTTCCTACGGGTACTGGGGGACACCTTACACCGATAAACTCATCTTT. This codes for CALGDGSYGYWGTPYTDKLIF.

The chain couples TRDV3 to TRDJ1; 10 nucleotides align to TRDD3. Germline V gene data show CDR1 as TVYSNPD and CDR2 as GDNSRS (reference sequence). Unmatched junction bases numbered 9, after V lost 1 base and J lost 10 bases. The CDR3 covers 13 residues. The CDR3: CAFNEKGDTGLIF. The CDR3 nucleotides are TGTGCCTTTAACGAGAAGGGGGATACGGGACTCATCTTT.

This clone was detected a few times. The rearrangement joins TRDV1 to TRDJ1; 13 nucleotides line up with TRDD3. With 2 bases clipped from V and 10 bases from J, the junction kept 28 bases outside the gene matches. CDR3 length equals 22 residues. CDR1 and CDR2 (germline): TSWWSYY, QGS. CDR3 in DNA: TGTGCTCTTGGGGAATGGAGCCCCTCCTCTCTACTGGGGGATACGGGTAGTACTAGACTCATCTTT. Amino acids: CALGEWSPSSLLGDTGSTRLIF.

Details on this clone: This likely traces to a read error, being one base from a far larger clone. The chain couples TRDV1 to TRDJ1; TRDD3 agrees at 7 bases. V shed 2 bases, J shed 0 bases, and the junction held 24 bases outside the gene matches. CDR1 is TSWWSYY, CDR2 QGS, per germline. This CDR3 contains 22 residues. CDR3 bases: TGTGCTCTTGGGGAAATCGACTCTTTCTGGGGGTTACGCATCCCAAACACCGATAAACTCATCTTT. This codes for CALGEIDSFWGLRIPNTDKLIF.

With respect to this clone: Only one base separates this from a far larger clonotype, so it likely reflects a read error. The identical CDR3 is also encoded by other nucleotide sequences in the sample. DNA of the CDR3: TGTGCTCTTGGGGAACTGTTCATGGGATACCCCGATAAACTCATCTTT. Protein product: CALGELFMGYPDKLIF. The chain has TRDV1 and TRDJ1, with 7 bases aligning to TRDD3. This CDR3 is 16 amino acids long. With 0 bases clipped from V and 3 bases from J, the junction kept 7 bases outside the gene matches. The V gene's germline CDR1 is TSWWSYY and CDR2 QGS.

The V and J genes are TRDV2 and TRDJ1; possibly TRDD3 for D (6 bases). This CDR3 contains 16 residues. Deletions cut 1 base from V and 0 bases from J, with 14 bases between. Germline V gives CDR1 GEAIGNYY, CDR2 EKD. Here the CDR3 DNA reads TGTGCCTGTGACACTTTGAGGGGGACTCACACCGATAAACTCATCTTT. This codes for CACDTLRGTHTDKLIF.

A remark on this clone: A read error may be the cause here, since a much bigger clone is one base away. The CDR3 sequence: CALGELIPYWRISRSDKLIF. As DNA, the CDR3 is TGTGCTCTTGGGGAACTAATCCCGTACTGGAGGATAAGCCGGTCCGATAAACTCATCTTT. The chain couples TRDV1 to TRDJ1; D might be TRDD3 (5 bases). CDR1 is TSWWSYY, CDR2 QGS, per germline. The V end lost 0 bases, the J end lost 3 bases, and 26 bases lay between the germline ends. The CDR3 is 20 amino acids.

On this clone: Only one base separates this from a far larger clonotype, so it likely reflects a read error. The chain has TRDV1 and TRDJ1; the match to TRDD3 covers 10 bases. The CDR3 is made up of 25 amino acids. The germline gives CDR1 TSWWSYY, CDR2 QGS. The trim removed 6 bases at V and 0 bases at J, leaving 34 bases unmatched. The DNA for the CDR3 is TGTGCTCTTGGCCTACCGACTGAACTTCCTACTCTTGGCTGGGGGATAGTTTCGAACACCGATAAACTCATCTTT. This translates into CALGLPTELPTLGWGIVSNTDKLIF.

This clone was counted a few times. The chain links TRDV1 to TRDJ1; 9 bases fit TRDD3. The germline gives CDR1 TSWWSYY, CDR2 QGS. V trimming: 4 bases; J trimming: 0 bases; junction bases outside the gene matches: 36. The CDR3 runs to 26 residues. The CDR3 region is CALGVAFPSADFTGGPLKWYTDKLIF. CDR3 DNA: TGTGCTCTTGGGGTGGCCTTCCCTTCGGCTGATTTTACTGGGGGACCCTTGAAGTGGTACACCGATAAACTCATCTTT.

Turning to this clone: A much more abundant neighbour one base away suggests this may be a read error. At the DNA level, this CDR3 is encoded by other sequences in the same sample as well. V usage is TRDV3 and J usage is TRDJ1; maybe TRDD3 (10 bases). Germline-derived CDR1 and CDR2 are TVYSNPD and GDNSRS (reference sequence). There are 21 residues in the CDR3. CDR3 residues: CAFALPTAYWGIPKYTDKLIF. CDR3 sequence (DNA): TGTGCCTTCGCCCTTCCTACCGCGTACTGGGGGATTCCGAAGTACACCGATAAACTCATTTTT.

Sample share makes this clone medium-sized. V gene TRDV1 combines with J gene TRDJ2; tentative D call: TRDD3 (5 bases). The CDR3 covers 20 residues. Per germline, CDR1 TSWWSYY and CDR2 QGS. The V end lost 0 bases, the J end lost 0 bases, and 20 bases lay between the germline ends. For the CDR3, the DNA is TGTGCTCTTGGGGAACTAGTTCTCCCGTACTGGCTTCCTTTGACAGCACAACTCTTCTTT. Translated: CALGELVLPYWLPLTAQLFF.

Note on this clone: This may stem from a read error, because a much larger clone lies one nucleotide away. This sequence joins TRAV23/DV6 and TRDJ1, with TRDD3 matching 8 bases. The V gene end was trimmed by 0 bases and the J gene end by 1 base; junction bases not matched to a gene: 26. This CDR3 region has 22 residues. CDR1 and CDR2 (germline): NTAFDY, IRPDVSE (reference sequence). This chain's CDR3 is CAASTISLPPPYWGFFTDKLIF. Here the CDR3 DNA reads TGTGCAGCAAGCACTATTTCCCTACCTCCCCCCTACTGGGGGTTTTTCACCGATAAACTCATCTTT.